The present T cell receptor (beta chain) was sequenced within a study of OX40 agonist ivuxolimab in advanced cancers. Assay: immunoSEQ multiplex PCR; the TCRdb copy retains only in-frame clones and omits some. The data contain about 70,000 clones, roughly nine tenths of them singletons. CDR1 and CDR2 from the germline V gene are SEHNR and FQNEAQ (reference sequence). The V gene lost 3 bases and the J gene lost 2 bases, with 14 bases spanning the gap. This CDR3 contains 16 residues. The chain is built from TRBV7-9 and TRBJ2-1; perhaps TRBD1 as D (5 bases). The receptor comes from an adult with an advanced solid tumor such as melanoma, head and neck, liver or kidney cancer. The material sequenced was CD4+ or CD8+ T cells sorted from blood, taken in a trial of the OX40 agonist ivuxolimab. The CDR3 here is CASSFPTGRTYNEQFF. Here the CDR3 DNA reads TGTGCCAGCAGCTTCCCCACAGGTAGGACCTACAATGAGCAGTTCTTC.